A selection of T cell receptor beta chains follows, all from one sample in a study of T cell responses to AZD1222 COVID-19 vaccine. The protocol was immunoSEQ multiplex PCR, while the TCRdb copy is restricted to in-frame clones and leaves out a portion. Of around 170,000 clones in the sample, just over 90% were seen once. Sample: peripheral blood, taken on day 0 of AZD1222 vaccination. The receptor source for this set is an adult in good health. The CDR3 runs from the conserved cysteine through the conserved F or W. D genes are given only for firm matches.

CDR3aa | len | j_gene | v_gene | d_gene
CASSPTGDHGYTF | 13 | TRBJ1-2 | TRBV7-2 | TRBD1
CASSSSGTGRNEKLFF | 16 | TRBJ1-4 | TRBV5-4 | TRBD1
CASSQNRGRRSLEQYF | 16 | TRBJ2-7 | TRBV4-1 | TRBD1
CASSVEGTTNEKLFF | 15 | TRBJ1-4 | TRBV2 | NA
CASSLMAGLAGDTQYF | 16 | TRBJ2-3 | TRBV7-3 | TRBD2
CASSQDGTGGAGNTIYF | 17 | TRBJ1-3 | TRBV4-2 | TRBD1
CASSQPTSGGPYNEQFF | 17 | TRBJ2-1 | TRBV18 | TRBD2
CASSGDSSVRQPQHF | 15 | TRBJ1-5 | TRBV2 | TRBD1
CASSYQRDTEAFF | 13 | TRBJ1-1 | TRBV6-2/TRBV6-3 | NA
CSVGTLNYGYTF | 12 | TRBJ1-2 | TRBV29-1 | NA
CSPQWRSGTQYF | 12 | TRBJ2-5 | TRBV29-1 | NA
CASSRETGELFF | 12 | TRBJ2-2 | TRBV11-3 | NA
CASSEDSYTASPLHF | 15 | TRBJ1-6 | TRBV7-8 | NA
CASSYSVPRQGTYEQYF | 17 | TRBJ2-7 | TRBV6-2/TRBV6-3 | TRBD1
CASSSRTGKNIQYF | 14 | TRBJ2-4 | TRBV11-3 | TRBD1
CASSVYRLRYAEAFF | 15 | TRBJ1-1 | TRBV6-2/TRBV6-3 | NA
CASSPSGQWAIYF | 13 | TRBJ1-3 | TRBV4-2 | NA
CATSDTGFSEGSYNEQFF | 18 | TRBJ2-1 | TRBV24-1 | NA
CASRTGTGNEKLFF | 14 | TRBJ1-4 | TRBV2 | TRBD1
CASSSRDTYGYTF | 13 | TRBJ1-2 | TRBV12-3/TRBV12-4 | NA
CATRGQGNTEAFF | 13 | TRBJ1-1 | TRBV24-1 | TRBD1
CASSPNPPGSSTDGYTF | 17 | TRBJ1-2 | TRBV7-9 | NA
CASSQGTSGRETQYF | 15 | TRBJ2-5 | TRBV4-3 | TRBD2
CASSLTGGDGNTIYF | 15 | TRBJ1-3 | TRBV5-5 | TRBD1
CASSPLVGQIAYNEQFF | 17 | TRBJ2-1 | TRBV6-6 | NA
CATSRDLYGYTF | 12 | TRBJ1-2 | TRBV15 | NA
CASSLTATNTDTQYF | 15 | TRBJ2-3 | TRBV11-2 | NA
CASCLNQGARETQYF | 15 | TRBJ2-5 | TRBV6-2/TRBV6-3 | TRBD1
CASSWAQINQPQHF | 14 | TRBJ1-5 | TRBV18 | NA
CASSWTGRQNSPLHF | 15 | TRBJ1-6 | TRBV10-1 | TRBD1
CASSSPAGATEAFF | 14 | TRBJ1-1 | TRBV28 | NA
CAISELRRGKMNTEAFF | 17 | TRBJ1-1 | TRBV10-3 | TRBD1
CASRTGGTNYGYTF | 14 | TRBJ1-2 | TRBV28 | TRBD1
CASSIRLNSPLHF | 13 | TRBJ1-6 | TRBV19 | NA
CASSMTSGGAGFIDEQFF | 18 | TRBJ2-1 | TRBV19 | TRBD2
CASSQSGQAKETQYF | 15 | TRBJ2-5 | TRBV4-1 | TRBD1
CASRGKLMTYNEQFF | 15 | TRBJ2-1 | TRBV28 | NA
CASSPQDRGRGEQFF | 15 | TRBJ2-1 | TRBV18 | TRBD1
CASSGQGGLQFF | 12 | TRBJ2-1 | TRBV10-2 | NA
CASTGLRGAQPQHF | 14 | TRBJ1-5 | TRBV2 | NA
CASSTGQGEAFF | 12 | TRBJ1-1 | TRBV5-1 | TRBD1
CASRLTVANTEAFF | 14 | TRBJ1-1 | TRBV6-5 | NA
CASSEVGGLSYEQYF | 15 | TRBJ2-7 | TRBV2 | NA
CASSQGGGVGNTEAFF | 16 | TRBJ1-1 | TRBV28 | TRBD1
CASKREGESYQPQHF | 15 | TRBJ1-5 | TRBV19 | NA